These 32 T cell receptor beta chains were all obtained from the same sample, sequenced in a study of breast tumors, draining lymph nodes, adjacent tissues. TCRdb recomputed calls from the multiplex PCR reads with MiXCR, one row per CDR3 protein. The repertoire holds about 140,000 distinct CDR3 sequences, with over 25% as singletons. Axillary draining lymph nodes of breast cancer patients supplied the node samples. Specimen: axillary lymph node tissue. The receptor source for this set is a female donor with breast cancer. Some clones in this sample may be carry-over from other donors' samples.

This clonotype has a count of ten or more. The V call is TRBV7-2, the J call TRBJ2-3; either TRBD1 or TRBD2 may supply D (6 bases each). Trimming took 5 bases from V and 5 from J, leaving 14 bases between them. CDR3 length equals 14 residues. In germline, CDR1 is SGHTA, CDR2 FQGNSA. CDR3 sequence reads: CASSRGLAEDTQYF. CDR3 coding DNA: TGTGCCAGCAGCCGGGGGCTGGCTGAAGATACGCAGTATTTT.

The V gene is TRBV11-2, the J gene TRBJ1-3; D remains ambiguous. This CDR3 spans 18 amino acids. V dropped 3 bases and J dropped 3 bases, with 21 bases sitting between them. Germline values: CDR1 SGHAT, CDR2 FQNNGV. The CDR3 reads CASSFNPAAGLGGNTIYF. Written as DNA, the CDR3 is TGTGCCAGCAGCTTTAACCCCGCGGCGGGCTTAGGTGGAAACACCATATATTTT.

Many counts were recorded for this clonotype. The rearrangement links TRBV7-9 to TRBJ2-1; 12 nucleotides align to TRBD2. The CDR3 is made up of 14 amino acids. Germline loops: CDR1 SEHNR, CDR2 FQNEAQ (reference sequence). J lost 6 bases, V lost 11 bases, and 8 bases had no gene match. The CDR3 loop is CAGQTSGGLNEQFF. The CDR3 DNA reads as TGTGCCGGTCAGACTAGCGGGGGCCTCAATGAGCAGTTCTTC.

This clonotype was counted many times. The genes are TRBV20-1 and TRBJ2-3; 10 bases agree with TRBD2. V lost 3 bases to trimming and J lost 0 bases; unmatched junction nucleotides: 9. Per germline, CDR1 DFQATT and CDR2 SNEGSKA (reference sequence). This CDR3 contains 17 residues. The chain's CDR3 is CSAREGSGGSSTDTQYF. The CDR3, as DNA: TGCAGTGCTAGGGAGGGTAGCGGGGGGTCTAGCACAGATACGCAGTATTTT.

In this sample, this clonotype turned up many times. The V gene is TRBV20-1, the J gene TRBJ1-4; the D is unclear. V gave up 0 bases and J gave up 4 bases, with 9 bases separating them. The CDR3 consists of 14 residues. Germline V gene data show CDR1 as DFQATT and CDR2 as SNEGSKA (reference sequence). CDR3 amino acids: CSARDPGINEKLFF. Written as DNA, the CDR3 is TGCAGTGCTAGAGATCCCGGTATTAATGAAAAACTGTTTTTT.

Many counts were recorded for this clonotype. V is TRBV28 and J is TRBJ1-2, with TRBD1 matching over 12 bases. CDR1 MDHEN and CDR2 SYDVKM come from the germline V gene. This CDR3 is built from 16 residues. V lost 5 bases to trimming and J lost 7 bases; unmatched junction nucleotides: 11. The CDR3 bases are TGTGCCAGCAGTCCCACCGGGACAGGGGGCTCGGGTGGCTACACCTTC. This codes for CASSPTGTGGSGGYTF.

This clonotype has ten or more counts. The junction differs from germline at one of its ends, possibly a read error. This chain connects TRBV6-1 to TRBJ2-1; tentative D call: TRBD1 (6 bases). The CDR3 has 14 amino acids. CDR1 MNHNS and CDR2 SASEGT come from the germline V gene. The CDR3 DNA sequence: TGTGCCGGCAGGGGAAGCAGCTCCTACAATGAGCAGTTCTTC. It encodes CAGRGSSSYNEQFF.

This clonotype was found many times. The chain couples TRBV18 to TRBJ1-2; D not certain. V lost 3 bases, J lost 7 bases, and 12 bases lay in between. CDR1 is KGHSH and CDR2 is LQKENI in the germline V gene. CDR3 length: 13 residues. The CDR3 coding sequence is TGTGCCAGCTCACCCAGGCTTCCTCCTGGCTACACCTTC. Its protein is CASSPRLPPGYTF.

This chain joins TRBV10-3 and TRBJ1-1; tentative D call: TRBD1 (5 bases). V was pared by 8 bases and J by 4 bases, with 20 bases between. The CDR3 runs 15 residues. In germline, CDR1 is ENHRY, CDR2 SYGVKD. The DNA of the CDR3 is TGTGCCATCGCGGCGGAGGGCAGGGCCATCACTGAAGCTTTCTTT. This sequence encodes CAIAAEGRAITEAFF.

This clonotype was recorded at least ten times. CDR3 amino acids: CASSQGLGNTIYF. As DNA, the CDR3 is TGTGCCAGCAGCCAAGGTTTGGGAAACACCATATATTTT. The chain carries TRBV14 and TRBJ1-3; the D is unclear. Germline CDR1 SGHDN, CDR2 FVKESK. This CDR3 is 13 amino acids long. V was cut by 1 base and J by 4 bases, with 5 bases left in between.

The CDR3 DNA sequence: TGTGCCAGTACCTTTGGGGCGAACACCGGGGAGACCCAGTACTTC. Translation gives CASTFGANTGETQYF. V gene TRBV19 combines with J gene TRBJ2-5; a possible D gene is TRBD1 (5 bases). Trimming removed 7 bases at V and 5 bases at J, with 20 bases between. The CDR3 has 15 residues. The germline gives CDR1 LNHDA, CDR2 SQIVND (reference sequence).

This clonotype came up once. V and J are TRBV29-1 and TRBJ2-3; TRBD2 might be the D (5 bases). Germline-derived CDR1 and CDR2 are SQVTM and ANQGSEA. Trimming pared 5 bases from V and 4 bases from J, leaving 7 bases between. The CDR3 sequence is 11 residues long. The CDR3 DNA reads as TGCAGCGTTCTCGGGGCAGATACGCAGTATTTT. This translates into CSVLGADTQYF.

This clonotype was picked up many times. The V call is TRBV11-2, the J call TRBJ2-5; no clear D gene. V dropped 1 base and J dropped 1 base, with 10 bases sitting between them. The germline gives CDR1 SGHAT, CDR2 FQNNGV. The CDR3 is 15 residues long. Written as DNA, the CDR3 is TGTGCCAGCAGCTTAGGTGGCGGCGCCCAAGAGACCCAGTACTTC. This sequence encodes CASSLGGGAQETQYF.

Details on this clonotype: A much bigger clone sits one base away, suggesting this may be a read error. This rearrangement joins TRBV6-4 to TRBJ2-7; D call uncertain. Germline lookup yields CDR1 MRHNA and CDR2 SNTAGT. The CDR3 has 13 amino acids. DNA of the CDR3: TGTGCCAGCAGTGAACTGAGCTCCTGCGAGCAGCACGTC. Encoded protein: CASSELSSCEQHV.

Ten or more counts support this clonotype. V gene TRBV5-1 combines with J gene TRBJ2-3; no clear D gene. Trimming removed 0 bases at V and 4 bases at J, with 18 bases between. Germline loops: CDR1 SGHRS, CDR2 YFSETQ. The CDR3 covers 17 residues. The CDR3 here is CASSLVLAGLAPDTQYF. The CDR3 DNA follows: TGCGCCAGCAGCTTGGTTTTAGCAGGCCTTGCCCCAGATACGCAGTATTTT.

This clonotype was detected many times. This sequence joins TRBV24-1 and TRBJ2-2, with 7 positions matching TRBD1. Germline assignment: CDR1 KGHDR and CDR2 SFDVKD. V dropped 4 bases and J dropped 5; count of bases not matched to a gene: 9. The CDR3 has 16 amino acids. The CDR3 bases are TGTGCCACCAGTGACGTGACCGGGACAGTAACCGGGGAGCTGTTTTTT. Protein sequence: CATSDVTGTVTGELFF.

Details on this clonotype: This likely comes from a read error, as the CDR3 has no conserved phenylalanine or tryptophan at its end. The genes are TRBV20-1 and TRBJ1-2; 10 bases align to TRBD1. The CDR3 contains 13 residues. Germline assignment: CDR1 DFQATT and CDR2 SNEGSKA (reference sequence). The V gene end was trimmed by 3 bases and the J gene end by 10 bases; junction bases not matched to a gene: 8. The CDR3 sequence: CSASTGTGVAYTL. As DNA, the CDR3 is TGCAGTGCTAGTACCGGGACAGGGGTTGCCTACACCCTC.

Worth noting for this clonotype: The junction differs from germline at one of its ends, possibly a read error. The chain combines TRBV15 with TRBJ1-4; weak D call: TRBD1 (5 bases). Germline V gene data show CDR1 as LNHNV and CDR2 as YYDKDF (reference sequence). CDR3 length: 15 amino acids. The CDR3 DNA sequence: TGTGCCACCAGCAGAGACGGGACGGGGAGTGAAAAACTGCTTTTT. Translating it yields CATSRDGTGSEKLLF.

Comment on this clonotype: Its ends do not fully match the called genes, so a read error is possible. The V gene is TRBV15, the J gene TRBJ2-1, with TRBD2 identical over 7 bases. CDR3 length: 14 amino acids. CDR1 and CDR2 from the germline V gene are LNHNV and YYDKDF (reference sequence). The CDR3 spells CAASSVLPGLEQFF. The CDR3 bases are TGTGCCGCCAGCAGCGTACTACCGGGACTAGAGCAGTTCTTC.

This clonotype was observed a few times. A single base separates this from a much larger clone, so it may be a read error. This chain joins TRBV9 and TRBJ2-7; D unclear. The CDR3 extends over 14 amino acids. CDR1 and CDR2 (germline): SGDLS, YYNGEE. This CDR3 reads CASSPSARIYEQSF. The CDR3 nucleotides are TGTGCCAGCAGCCCCTCTGCCCGAATCTACGAGCAGTCCTTC.

On this clonotype: Here the CDR3 omits its conserved ending phenylalanine or tryptophan, so a read error is the likely source. No DNA is shown, since the ends of the CDR3 on it are uncertain; the CDR3 is the one TCRdb lists. The chain carries TRBV13 and TRBJ2-7; the table's D call, TRBD2, has no DNA check behind it. The CDR3 adds up to 11 amino acids, both ends counted. Germline CDR1 PRHDT, CDR2 FYEKMQ (reference sequence). CDR3 sequence reads: CASSLHAATSG.

This chain uses TRBV2 with TRBJ2-7; 9 bases map to TRBD1. V lost 5 bases to trimming and J lost 5 bases; unmatched junction nucleotides: 10. The CDR3 runs 15 residues. Germline CDR1 reads SNHLY; CDR2 reads FYNNEI. The CDR3 DNA is TGTGCCAGCAGTTTCGTGACAGGGGGGCGTGACGAGCAGTACTTC. Protein sequence: CASSFVTGGRDEQYF. The whole variable domain, remainder taken from reference TRBV2 and TRBJ2-7, is EPEVTQTPSHQVTQMGQEVILRCVPISNHLYFYWYRQILGQKVEFLVSFYNNEISEKSEIFDDQFSVERPDGSNFTLKIRSTKLEDSAMYFCASSFVTGGRDEQYFGPGTRLTVT.

Comments on this clonotype: Germline is not matched at one junction end, which may reflect a read error. The chain links TRBV4-1 to TRBJ2-6; weak D call: TRBD1 (7 bases). Germline CDR1 is MGHRA and CDR2 is YSYEKL. The CDR3 loop spans 16 amino acids. The CDR3 sequence: CASSQHRGGIMNTEAF. DNA of the CDR3: TGCGCCAGCAGCCAGCACAGGGGAGGAATTATGAACACTGAAGCTTTC.

This clonotype was detected only once. The V call is TRBV2, the J call TRBJ2-7; D is ambiguous. In germline, CDR1 is SNHLY, CDR2 FYNNEI. CDR3 length: 16 residues. The germline V and J ends were trimmed by 0 bases and 5 bases, with 17 bases remaining between them. DNA for the CDR3: TGTGCCAGCAGTGAAGCCATGACTCAAAACGGCCACGAGCAGTACGTC. This translates into CASSEAMTQNGHEQYV.

This clonotype was observed many times. Possible read error: a much larger clone is one base away. J is TRBJ1-2 and V is TRBV20-1; the match to TRBD1 covers 8 bases. Germline lookup yields CDR1 DFQATT and CDR2 SNEGSKA (reference sequence). The V gene end was trimmed by 1 base and the J gene end by 4 bases; junction bases not matched to a gene: 8. The CDR3 covers 15 residues. CDR3 residues: CSARATQGDAYGYTF. CDR3 sequence (DNA): TGCAGTGCTAGAGCTACACAGGGGGATGCCTATGGCTACACCTTC.

This clonotype was counted ten times or more. The V call is TRBV5-1, the J call TRBJ2-7, with D perhaps TRBD1 (5 bases). From germline, CDR1 is SGHRS and CDR2 YFSETQ. Trimming took 1 base from V and 4 from J, leaving 15 bases between them. CDR3 size: 15 residues. CDR3: CASSLIPGPNYEQYF. The CDR3 DNA reads TGCGCCAGCAGCTTGATCCCAGGGCCCAATTACGAGCAGTACTTC.

As concerns this clonotype: Just one base apart from a much larger clone, this may be a read error. The CDR3 carries no conserved terminal phenylalanine or tryptophan, so it likely arises from a read error. CDR3 region: CASSQQVYNEQFS. The DNA of the CDR3 is TGTGCCAGCAGCCAACAGGTATACAATGAGCAGTTCTCC. The J gene is TRBJ2-1, the V gene TRBV14; D is unresolved. The CDR3 sequence is 13 residues long. Germline V gives CDR1 SGHDN, CDR2 FVKESK. V lost 2 bases and J lost 4, with 6 bases in between.

This clonotype was found many times. V and J are TRBV6-6 and TRBJ2-5; 7 bases align to TRBD1. CDR3 length: 14 amino acids. CDR1 and CDR2 from the germline V gene are MNHNY and SVGAGI (reference sequence). The V and J ends lost 6 bases and 3 bases, in that order; junction bases with no gene match: 7. CDR3 residues: CASRSGTAKETQYF. The DNA for the CDR3 is TGTGCCAGCAGATCCGGGACAGCAAAAGAGACCCAGTACTTC.

Many counts were recorded for this clonotype. One end of the junction varies from germline; a read error may be responsible. J is TRBJ2-5 and V is TRBV5-1; TRBD2 matches at 8 bases. This CDR3 is 14 amino acids long. Germline CDR1 and CDR2: SGHRS and YFSETQ. CDR3: CASSWLAGKDTQYF. The CDR3 DNA reads TGCGCCAGCAGCTGGCTAGCGGGTAAAGACACCCAGTACTTC.

In its sample, this clonotype was seen many times. V usage is TRBV6-1 and J usage is TRBJ2-3, with 10 bases fitting TRBD1. CDR3 length: 15 amino acids. CDR1 and CDR2 from the germline V gene are MNHNS and SASEGT. Unmatched junction bases numbered 7, after V lost 4 bases and J lost 6 bases. The CDR3 loop reads CASSGRQGATDTQYF. The CDR3, as DNA: TGTGCCAGCAGTGGACGACAGGGGGCAACTGATACGCAGTATTTT.

This clonotype was recorded at least ten times. CDR3 residues: CASSYSQAWLDNEQFF. CDR3 coding DNA: TGTGCCAGCAGTTACTCCCAGGCCTGGTTAGACAATGAGCAGTTCTTC. The V call is TRBV6-5, the J call TRBJ2-1; D call uncertain. Germline CDR1 reads MNHEY; CDR2 reads SVGAGI. This CDR3 contains 16 residues. The V gene lost 0 bases and the J gene lost 5 bases, with 14 bases spanning the gap.

This clonotype was recorded at least ten times. The V and J genes are TRBV15 and TRBJ2-5; tentatively, D is TRBD2 (6 bases). CDR3 length: 14 residues. Germline CDR1 and CDR2: LNHNV and YYDKDF (reference sequence). Trimming cost V 3 bases and J 4 bases, with 12 bases left between them. In DNA, the CDR3 is TGTGCCACCAGCAGGGGCGGGACGGGAGAGACCCAGTACTTC. Amino acid sequence: CATSRGGTGETQYF.